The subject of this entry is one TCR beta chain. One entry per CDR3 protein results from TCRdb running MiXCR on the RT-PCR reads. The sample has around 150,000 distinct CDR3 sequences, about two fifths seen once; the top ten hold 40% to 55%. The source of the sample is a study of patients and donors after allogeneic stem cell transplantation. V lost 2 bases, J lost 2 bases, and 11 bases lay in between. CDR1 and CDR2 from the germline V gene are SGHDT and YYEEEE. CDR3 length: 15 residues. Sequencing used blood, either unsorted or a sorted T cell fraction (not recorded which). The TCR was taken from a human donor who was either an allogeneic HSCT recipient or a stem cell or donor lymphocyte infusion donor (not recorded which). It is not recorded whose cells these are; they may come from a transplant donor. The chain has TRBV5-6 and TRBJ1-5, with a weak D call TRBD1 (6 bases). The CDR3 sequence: CASSFRGHGNQPQHF. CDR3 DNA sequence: TGTGCCAGCAGCTTTCGGGGGCACGGCAATCAGCCCCAGCATTTT.